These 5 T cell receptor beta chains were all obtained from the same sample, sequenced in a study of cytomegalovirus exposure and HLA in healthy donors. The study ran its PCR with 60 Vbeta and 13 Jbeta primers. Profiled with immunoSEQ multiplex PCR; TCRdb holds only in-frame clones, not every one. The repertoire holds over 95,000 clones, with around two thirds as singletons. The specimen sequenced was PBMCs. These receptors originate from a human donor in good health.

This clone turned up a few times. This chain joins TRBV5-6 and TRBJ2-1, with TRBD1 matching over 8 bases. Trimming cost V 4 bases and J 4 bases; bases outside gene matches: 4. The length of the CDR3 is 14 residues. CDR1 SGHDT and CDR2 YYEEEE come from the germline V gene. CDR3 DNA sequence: TGTGCCAGCAGCGTTGGGGACAGGTACAATGAGCAGTTCTTC. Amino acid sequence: CASSVGDRYNEQFF.

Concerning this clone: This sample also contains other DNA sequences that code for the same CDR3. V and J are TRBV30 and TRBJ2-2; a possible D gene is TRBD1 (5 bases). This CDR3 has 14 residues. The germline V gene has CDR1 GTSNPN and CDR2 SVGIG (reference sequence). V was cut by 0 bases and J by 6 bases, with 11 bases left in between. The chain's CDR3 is CAWSVLDTPGELFF. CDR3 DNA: TGTGCCTGGAGTGTTTTGGACACCCCCGGGGAGCTGTTTTTT.

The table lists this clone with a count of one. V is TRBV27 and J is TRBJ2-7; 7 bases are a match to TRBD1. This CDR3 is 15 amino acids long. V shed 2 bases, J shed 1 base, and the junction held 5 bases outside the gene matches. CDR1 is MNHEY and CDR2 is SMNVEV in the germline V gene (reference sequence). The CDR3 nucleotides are TGTGCCAGCAGTTTAGGGGACAGTGGGTCCTACGAGCAGTACTTC. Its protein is CASSLGDSGSYEQYF.

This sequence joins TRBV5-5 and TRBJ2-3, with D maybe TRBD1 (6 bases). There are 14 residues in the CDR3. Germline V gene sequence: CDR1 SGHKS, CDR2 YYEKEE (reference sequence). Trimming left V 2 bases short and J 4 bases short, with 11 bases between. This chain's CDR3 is CASSLQGFADTQYF. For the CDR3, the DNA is TGTGCCAGCAGCTTACAGGGTTTTGCAGATACGCAGTATTTT.

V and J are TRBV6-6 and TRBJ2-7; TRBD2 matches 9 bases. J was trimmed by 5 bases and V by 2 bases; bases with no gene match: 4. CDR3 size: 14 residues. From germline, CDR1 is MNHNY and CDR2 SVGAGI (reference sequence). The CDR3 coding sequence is TGTGCCAGCAGTTACAGGCGGGAGGGCGACGAGCAGTACTTC. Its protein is CASSYRREGDEQYF.